This T cell receptor beta chain was captured by sequencing in a study of blood T cell repertoires in COVID-19. This clone appeared a few times. Per the authors' pipeline: Nucleated cell counts were estimated from reference gene primer amplification. Only in-frame clones appear in the TCRdb table, and some are missing; sequencing was by immunoSEQ multiplex PCR. Clonal size and the V and J genes are those of that table, whereas D and trimming came from the DNA. Among fewer than 150,000 clones, around three quarters were seen once, and the ten largest hold about a tenth. V lost 3 bases to trimming and J lost 1 base, with 13 bases between them. Germline CDR1 and CDR2: SGHDT and YYEEEE. The CDR3 spans 15 residues.

J is TRBJ1-1 and V is TRBV5-6; D gene unclear. The sample taken for sequencing was peripheral blood. The sequence was collected from a human donor in a cohort sampled during active COVID-19. CDR3 amino acids: CASSWEGRWNTEAFF. In nucleotides, the CDR3 is TGTGCCAGCAGCTGGGAGGGCCGTTGGAACACTGAAGCTTTCTTT.